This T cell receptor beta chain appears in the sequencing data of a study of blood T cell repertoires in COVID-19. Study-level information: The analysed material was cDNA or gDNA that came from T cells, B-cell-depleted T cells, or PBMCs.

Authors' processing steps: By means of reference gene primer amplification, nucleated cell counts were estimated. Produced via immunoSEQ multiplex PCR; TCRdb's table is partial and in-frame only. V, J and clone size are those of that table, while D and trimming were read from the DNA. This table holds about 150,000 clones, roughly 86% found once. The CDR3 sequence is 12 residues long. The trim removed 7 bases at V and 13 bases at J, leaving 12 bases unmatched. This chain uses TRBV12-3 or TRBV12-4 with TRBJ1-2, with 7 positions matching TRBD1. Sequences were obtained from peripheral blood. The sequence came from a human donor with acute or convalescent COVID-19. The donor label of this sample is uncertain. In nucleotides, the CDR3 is TGTGCCAGCACCCGGGACAGTAGGGAGGCCACCTTC. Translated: CASTRDSREATF.